This TCR beta chain was profiled in a study of CD8 T cells in ankylosing spondylitis. V shed 0 bases and J shed 6 bases, with 4 bases lying between them. This CDR3 contains 11 residues. Per germline, CDR1 SGHRS and CDR2 YFSETQ. This clonotype was observed at least ten times. Via MiXCR, TCRdb re-called the 5' RACE reads, giving one row per CDR3 protein. Of roughly 180,000 distinct CDR3 sequences listed, over 10% are singletons. This clonotype was obtained from a female donor with ankylosing spondylitis or in good health (not recorded which). Material for sequencing was blood, either unsorted or a sorted T cell fraction (not recorded which). V usage is TRBV5-1 and J usage is TRBJ2-7; D not resolved. CDR3 sequence (DNA): TGCGCCAGCAGCTTGGCCACCGAGCAGTACTTC. This gives the protein CASSLATEQYF.